The 20 T cell receptor beta chains listed next were all sequenced from one sample in a study of TIL therapy for anti-PD-1-resistant metastatic lung cancer. Time point denoted: pre-treatment sample, taken before nivolumab and TIL therapy. This was the immunoSEQ v3 assay. The data were produced by immunoSEQ multiplex PCR, yet TCRdb's version contains in-frame clones alone and is incomplete. The data contain 55,000 to 65,000 clones, over 70% of them singletons. The sample in question was blood, obtained at baseline. Receptor source: a person between 30 and 80 years old with non-small cell lung cancer.

The CDR3 region has the DNA TGTGCCAGCAGCCTCAACAGGGGAGGGGAAAAACTGTTTTTT. As protein: CASSLNRGGEKLFF. The chain has TRBV7-2 and TRBJ1-4; 7 positions match TRBD1. Losses at the gene ends were 5 bases for V and 8 bases for J; bases not matched to a gene: 8. Germline CDR1 and CDR2: SGHTA and FQGNSA. The CDR3 length is 14 residues.

The chain recombines TRBV5-6 with TRBJ2-1, with 10 bases lining up with TRBD1. CDR3 size: 14 residues. Per germline, CDR1 SGHDT and CDR2 YYEEEE. The trim removed 4 bases at V and 9 bases at J, leaving 7 bases unmatched. The CDR3 region is CASSPRQGAGEQFF. For the CDR3, the DNA is TGTGCCAGCAGCCCGCGACAGGGGGCGGGTGAGCAGTTCTTC. Full variable domain (rest looked up from reference TRBV5-6 and TRBJ2-1): DAGVTQSPTHLIKTRGQQVTLRCSPKSGHDTVSWYQQALGQGPQFIFQYYEEEERQRGNFPDRFSGHQFPNYSSELNVNALLLGDSALYLCASSPRQGAGEQFFGPGTRLTVL.

The chain uses TRBV9 and TRBJ2-1, with D possibly TRBD2 on 5 matching bases. V was trimmed by 3 bases and J by 0 bases, leaving 13 bases between them. Germline assignment: CDR1 SGDLS and CDR2 YYNGEE. The CDR3 consists of 16 residues. The CDR3 reads CASSGTFSLSYNEQFF. CDR3 sequence (DNA): TGTGCCAGCAGCGGGACTTTTAGCCTCTCCTACAATGAGCAGTTCTTC.

The genes are TRBV7-2 and TRBJ2-2; D uncertain. The CDR3 is made up of 16 amino acids. With 2 bases removed from V and 1 base from J, the gap between germline ends came to 11 bases. Germline-derived CDR1 and CDR2 are SGHTA and FQGNSA. In DNA form, the CDR3 reads TGTGCCAGCAGCTTATACAGCCTAAAGAACACCGGGGAGCTGTTTTTT. It encodes CASSLYSLKNTGELFF.

The chain has TRBV2 and TRBJ2-1; D perhaps matches TRBD2 (6 bases). This CDR3 comprises 11 residues. Germline V gene sequence: CDR1 SNHLY, CDR2 FYNNEI. V lost 4 bases and J 8 bases, leaving 6 bases between the germline ends. DNA for the CDR3: TGTGCCAGCAGTGCGGGAGATGAGCAGTTCTTC. Its translation is CASSAGDEQFF.

This clone was detected only a few times. The gene calls are TRBV5-1 and TRBJ2-7; D is uncertain. There are 13 residues in the CDR3. Trimming cost V 0 bases and J 3 bases, with 7 bases left between them. Germline-derived CDR1 and CDR2 are SGHRS and YFSETQ. CDR3 sequence: CASSLDLYYEQYF. The CDR3 bases are TGCGCCAGCAGCTTGGACCTATACTACGAGCAGTACTTC.

The rearrangement links TRBV28 to TRBJ2-7; 9 bases match TRBD1. Germline trimming cut 4 bases from V and 5 bases from J; bases unmatched to any gene: 9. The CDR3 consists of 15 residues. Germline assignment: CDR1 MDHEN and CDR2 SYDVKM. CDR3 loop: CASSYSAGTGNEQYF. As DNA, the CDR3 is TGTGCCAGCAGTTACTCAGCCGGGACAGGGAACGAGCAGTACTTC.

The V gene is TRBV6-1, the J gene TRBJ1-1; D uncertain. Trimming shortened V by 3 bases and J by 4 bases, and 9 bases separated the two germline ends. Germline CDR1 and CDR2: MNHNS and SASEGT. The CDR3 is made up of 13 amino acids. This CDR3 reads CASSESPATEAFF. CDR3 sequence (DNA): TGTGCCAGCAGTGAGAGCCCGGCCACTGAAGCTTTCTTT.

This chain joins TRBV6-1 and TRBJ2-1; 12 bases line up with TRBD2. Germline loops: CDR1 MNHNS, CDR2 SASEGT. V dropped 4 bases and J dropped 6; count of bases not matched to a gene: 4. This CDR3 is built from 15 residues. CDR3 amino acids: CASSVLAGGRNEQFF. The CDR3 region has the DNA TGTGCCAGCAGTGTACTAGCGGGGGGTCGCAATGAGCAGTTCTTC.

The V gene is TRBV4-2, the J gene TRBJ1-2; 7 nucleotides match TRBD1. The V and J ends lost 3 bases and 4 bases, in that order; junction bases with no gene match: 5. This CDR3 spans 14 amino acids. The germline gives CDR1 LGHNA, CDR2 YNFKEQ. Here the CDR3 reads CASSHPGQIYGYTF. CDR3 coding DNA: TGTGCCAGCAGCCACCCGGGACAGATCTATGGCTACACCTTC.

This chain joins TRBV10-2 and TRBJ2-7; D assignment may be TRBD1 or TRBD2 (5 bases each). This CDR3 has 13 residues. The V and J ends lost 7 bases and 3 bases respectively, with 13 bases between them. Germline CDR1 reads WSHSY; CDR2 reads SAAADI. For the CDR3, the DNA is TGCGCCAGCATCGAGGGGCGCAACTACGAGCAGTACTTC. It codes for CASIEGRNYEQYF.

Written as DNA, the CDR3 is TGTGCCGTCGTACCAGCGGGGGCGCAAGAGACCCAGTACTTC. Translation gives CAVVPAGAQETQYF. The chain is built from TRBV11-2 and TRBJ2-5; 8 bases line up with TRBD2. With V trimmed by 11 bases and J by 2 bases, 10 bases remained unmatched. Germline V gene sequence: CDR1 SGHAT, CDR2 FQNNGV. CDR3 length equals 14 residues.

To note about this clone: Other DNA variants within this sample encode the same CDR3. The V and J genes are TRBV5-5 and TRBJ1-1; D is perhaps TRBD1 (6 bases). The CDR3 runs to 15 residues. Deletions cut 1 base from V and 1 base from J, with 11 bases between. Germline V gives CDR1 SGHKS, CDR2 YYEKEE (reference sequence). The CDR3 DNA sequence: TGTGCCAGCAGCTTGAGGGAGGGGGGGAACACTGAAGCTTTCTTT. Protein product: CASSLREGGNTEAFF.

The gene calls are TRBV5-1 and TRBJ1-1, with D perhaps matching TRBD1 (6 bases). CDR3 length equals 18 residues. V was cut by 0 bases and J by 0 bases, with 18 bases left in between. In germline, CDR1 is SGHRS, CDR2 YFSETQ. CDR3 nucleotides: TGCGCCAGCAGCTTGGCCCCACGAACCAGGGGACTGAACACTGAAGCTTTCTTT. Its protein is CASSLAPRTRGLNTEAFF. Complete variable domain (other parts from reference TRBV5-1 and TRBJ1-1): KAGVTQTPRYLIKTRGQQVTLSCSPISGHRSVSWYQQTPGQGLQFLFEYFSETQRNKGNFPGRFSGRQFSNSRSEMNVSTLELGDSALYLCASSLAPRTRGLNTEAFFGQGTRLTVV.

The chain recombines TRBV28 with TRBJ2-7; D ambiguous. This CDR3 has 13 residues. V lost 3 bases and J lost 4, with 10 bases in between. Germline V CDR1 and CDR2: MDHEN, SYDVKM. The CDR3 here is CASSLISGYEQYF. The CDR3 nucleotides are TGTGCCAGCAGTTTGATTAGTGGTTACGAGCAGTACTTC.

The chain carries TRBV5-1 and TRBJ1-2; possible D gene TRBD1, 6 bases. Germline V gene sequence: CDR1 SGHRS, CDR2 YFSETQ. Deletions cut 6 bases from V and 4 bases from J, with 13 bases between. The CDR3 contains 13 residues. In DNA, the CDR3 is TGCGCCAGCAACCTGGGGGCGGGCTATGGCTACACCTTC. It codes for CASNLGAGYGYTF.

The chain recombines TRBV5-4 with TRBJ2-7; no definite D call. From germline, CDR1 is SGHNT and CDR2 YYREEE (reference sequence). V shed 9 bases and J shed 1 base, with 14 bases lying between them. The CDR3 runs 13 residues. The CDR3 DNA is TGTGCCACCGACGACGGAAAATCCTACGAGCAGTACTTC. Its translation: CATDDGKSYEQYF.

This clone was seen a few times. The chain has TRBV4-3 and TRBJ1-2; a possible D gene is TRBD1 (5 bases). This CDR3 has 15 amino acids. V gave up 2 bases and J gave up 0 bases, with 10 bases separating them. Germline V gives CDR1 LGHNA, CDR2 YSLEER. DNA of the CDR3: TGCGCCAGCAGCCAACAGGGAACCGCTAACTATGGCTACACCTTC. Protein product: CASSQQGTANYGYTF.

V gene TRBV29-1 combines with J gene TRBJ1-3; D is unclear. The CDR3 contains 12 residues. V lost 7 bases and J lost 4, with 11 bases in between. Germline-derived CDR1 and CDR2 are SQVTM and ANQGSEA. CDR3 amino acids: CSATVSGNTIYF. CDR3 sequence (DNA): TGCAGCGCGACGGTCTCCGGAAACACCATATATTTT.

This clone occurred a few times. This chain uses TRBV4-2 with TRBJ1-1; the D gene is possibly TRBD1 (6 bases). The CDR3 runs 16 residues. V was cut by 1 base and J by 1 base, with 13 bases left in between. Germline loops: CDR1 LGHNA, CDR2 YNFKEQ. The CDR3, as DNA: TGTGCCAGCAGCCAAGGAGCGGGGGCCTGGAACACTGAAGCTTTCTTT. Translation: CASSQGAGAWNTEAFF.